The 23 T cell receptor beta chains below all came from one sample that was sequenced in a study of blood T cell repertoires in COVID-19. TCRdb keeps only in-frame clones here, not all; method: immunoSEQ multiplex PCR. The sample contains about 140,000 clones, about 83% of which appear only once. Sequencing was done on a sample of peripheral blood. Source of these receptors: a human donor in a cohort sampled during active COVID-19.

In this sample, this clone turned up a few times. The V call is TRBV15, the J call TRBJ2-6; no firm D call. Trimming cost V 7 bases and J 1 base, with 8 bases left between them. Germline V gene lookup returns CDR1 LNHNV and CDR2 YYDKDF (reference sequence). The CDR3 consists of 14 residues. The CDR3 here is CATTTASGANVLTF. Written as DNA, the CDR3 is TGTGCCACCACAACAGCATCTGGGGCCAACGTCCTGACTTTC.

The rearrangement joins TRBV23-1 to TRBJ1-2, with 9 bases fitting TRBD1. TRBV23-1 is noted as an ORF with a role that remains uncertain. The length of the CDR3 is 18 residues. Trimming removed 0 bases from V and 3 bases from J; junction bases left unmatched: 11. CDR3 in amino acids: CASSQSGDRVSSDYGYTF. CDR3 coding DNA: TGCGCCAGCAGTCAATCGGGGGACAGGGTATCTAGCGACTATGGCTACACCTTC.

The chain recombines TRBV6-2 or TRBV6-3 with TRBJ2-1; D perhaps matches TRBD2 (6 bases). Deletions cut 7 bases from V and 0 bases from J, with 13 bases between. From germline, CDR1 is MNHEY and CDR2 SVGEGT. There are 15 residues in the CDR3. The CDR3 nucleotides are TGTGCCAGCACCCCTAGCGCGTACTCCTACAATGAGCAGTTCTTC. It translates to CASTPSAYSYNEQFF.

This clone was seen a few times. The rearrangement uses TRBV6-2 or TRBV6-3 and TRBJ1-1; no clear D. The CDR3 is made up of 13 amino acids. Trimming removed 2 bases from V and 7 bases from J, with 11 bases in between. Per the germline V gene, CDR1 is MNHEY and CDR2 is SVGEGT. CDR3 sequence (DNA): TGTGCCAGCAGTTACGATCGGGGAGATGAAGCTTTCTTT. Its translation is CASSYDRGDEAFF.

The rearrangement joins TRBV5-1 to TRBJ2-2; D may be TRBD2 (6 bases). The length of the CDR3 is 16 residues. V was pared by 6 bases and J by 2 bases, with 17 bases between. Germline lookup yields CDR1 SGHRS and CDR2 YFSETQ. The chain's CDR3 is CASTNERAVNTGELFF. The CDR3 DNA reads as TGCGCCAGCACCAACGAGCGGGCGGTCAACACCGGGGAGCTGTTTTTT.

This clone occurred once. The V and J genes are TRBV11-2 and TRBJ2-1, with 9 nucleotides matching TRBD2. There are 14 residues in the CDR3. Losses at the gene ends were 6 bases for V and 7 bases for J; bases not matched to a gene: 7. Germline V CDR1 and CDR2: SGHAT, FQNNGV. In nucleotides, the CDR3 is TGTGCCAGCAGTCGGGCTAGCGGGAATAATGAGCAGTTCTTC. Amino acids: CASSRASGNNEQFF.

The chain links TRBV15 to TRBJ1-2; TRBD1 agrees at 7 bases. CDR1 is LNHNV and CDR2 is YYDKDF in the germline V gene (reference sequence). V was pared by 0 bases and J by 8 bases, with 3 bases of the junction left unmatched. This CDR3 region has 13 residues. This CDR3 reads CATSREGQYGYTF. Here the CDR3 DNA reads TGTGCCACCAGCAGAGAGGGACAGTACGGCTACACCTTC.

This chain connects TRBV5-4 to TRBJ1-2; a possible D gene is TRBD1 (6 bases). V dropped 1 base and J dropped 4 bases, with 14 bases sitting between them. Germline V gene lookup returns CDR1 SGHNT and CDR2 YYREEE (reference sequence). There are 15 residues in the CDR3. CDR3 loop: CASSLWAGEGYGYTF. The CDR3 DNA reads as TGTGCCAGCAGCTTGTGGGCAGGGGAGGGCTATGGCTACACCTTC. Variable domain in full (rest from reference TRBV5-4 and TRBJ1-2): ETGVTQSPTHLIKTRGQQVTLRCSSQSGHNTVSWYQQALGQGPQFIFQYYREEENGRGNFPPRFSGLQFPNYSSELNVNALELDDSALYLCASSLWAGEGYGYTFGSGTRLTVV.

In its sample, this clone was seen once. The V and J genes are TRBV11-3 and TRBJ2-1; D may be TRBD1 (6 bases). This CDR3 comprises 14 residues. Germline CDR1 SGHNT, CDR2 YENEEA. Trimming stripped 5 bases from V and 10 bases from J, with 18 bases between. The CDR3 nucleotides are TGTGCCAGCAGCCCCAACAGGGTTAAAAACGAGCAGTTCTTC. Encoded protein: CASSPNRVKNEQFF.

The chain uses TRBV12-3 or TRBV12-4 and TRBJ2-7, with D maybe TRBD1 (5 bases). V lost 6 bases and J lost 3, with 9 bases in between. The CDR3 is 12 amino acids. The CDR3 DNA reads TGTGCCAGCAGCAGGGAAGGCTACGAGCAGTACTTC. Its protein product is CASSREGYEQYF.

V is TRBV3-1 (or the pseudogene TRBV3-2) and J is TRBJ2-3; D not resolved. The CDR3 totals 14 residues. Per germline, CDR1 LGHDT and CDR2 YNNKEL (reference sequence). V lost 2 bases, J lost 0 bases, and 6 bases lay in between. For the CDR3, the DNA is TGTGCCAGCAGCCAACGCGTTAGCACAGATACGCAGTATTTT. This gives the protein CASSQRVSTDTQYF.

This chain joins TRBV4-3 and TRBJ2-7, with TRBD2 identical over 8 bases. V trimming: 0 bases; J trimming: 5 bases; junction bases outside the gene matches: 6. The CDR3 covers 15 residues. Germline loops: CDR1 LGHNA, CDR2 YSLEER. In DNA form, the CDR3 reads TGCGCCAGCAGCCAAGAAGGCGGGAGGTCCCACGAGCAGTACTTC. Translation: CASSQEGGRSHEQYF.

The chain carries TRBV7-6 and TRBJ1-1, with D possibly TRBD1 on 5 matching bases. V was trimmed by 0 bases and J by 1 base, leaving 9 bases between them. CDR3 length: 15 amino acids. Germline CDR1 is SGHVS and CDR2 is FNYEAQ. In DNA, the CDR3 is TGTGCCAGCAGCTTAGCACGGGGGGGGAACACTGAAGCTTTCTTT. Its translation is CASSLARGGNTEAFF.

V is TRBV6-5 and J is TRBJ2-2, with TRBD2 identical over 10 bases. The J segment lost 4 bases and the V segment lost 1 base, leaving 3 bases of the junction unmatched. Looked up from germline, CDR1 is MNHEY and CDR2 is SVGAGI. CDR3 length: 16 amino acids. The CDR3 coding sequence is TGTGCCAGCAGTTACTTAGCGGGAGGACTCACCGGGGAGCTGTTTTTT. This encodes CASSYLAGGLTGELFF.

This clone was observed many times. The rearrangement links TRBV2 to TRBJ2-7; weak D call: TRBD2 (5 bases). CDR1 and CDR2 (germline): SNHLY, FYNNEI. The ends were cut back, 9 bases at V and 0 bases at J, with 15 bases in the middle. The CDR3 extends over 14 amino acids. CDR3: CASKRQLSSYEQYF. The CDR3 DNA reads as TGTGCCAGTAAGCGGCAACTGAGCTCCTACGAGCAGTACTTC.

This chain connects TRBV29-1 to TRBJ1-3; 9 bases agree with TRBD1. The V segment lost 6 bases and the J segment 4 bases; nucleotides outside the gene matches: 7. CDR1 is SQVTM, CDR2 ANQGSEA, per germline. This CDR3 contains 14 residues. CDR3 region: CSVQQGALGNTIYF. CDR3 sequence (DNA): TGCAGCGTCCAACAGGGGGCGCTGGGAAACACCATATATTTT.

This clone came up once. The genes are TRBV27 and TRBJ2-1; 10 positions match TRBD1. The V segment lost 8 bases and the J segment 8 bases; nucleotides outside the gene matches: 12. Germline values: CDR1 MNHEY, CDR2 SMNVEV (reference sequence). This CDR3 is built from 15 residues. The CDR3 DNA is TGTGCCAGCTCCCCCCCGGGACAGGGGTTGGATGAGCAGTTCTTC. Its translation is CASSPPGQGLDEQFF.

This clone was observed a single time. V is TRBV15 and J is TRBJ1-1, with D perhaps TRBD1 (5 bases). The CDR3 is 14 residues long. Deletions cut 0 bases from V and 7 bases from J, with 12 bases between. The germline V gene encodes CDR1 LNHNV and CDR2 YYDKDF (reference sequence). The CDR3 protein is CATSRDSQGGEAFF. The CDR3 nucleotides are TGTGCCACCAGCAGAGATAGCCAGGGAGGTGAAGCTTTCTTT.

CDR3 in DNA: TGTGCCAGCCAGCCCTCTAGCGACCGGGGCCTAACCACAGATACGCAGTATTTT. This codes for CASQPSSDRGLTTDTQYF. The chain recombines TRBV10-3 with TRBJ2-3, with TRBD2 as a possible D gene (6 bases). V gave up 10 bases and J gave up 2 bases, with 28 bases separating them. Germline loops: CDR1 ENHRY, CDR2 SYGVKD. CDR3 length: 18 residues.

This clone has just a few counts. V gene TRBV7-2 combines with J gene TRBJ2-5, with D possibly being TRBD1 (5 bases). The V and J ends lost 1 base and 3 bases respectively, with 9 bases between them. Germline V gives CDR1 SGHTA, CDR2 FQGNSA. CDR3 length: 14 residues. CDR3 residues: CASSLDRWKETQYF. The CDR3 DNA sequence: TGTGCCAGCAGCTTAGACAGGTGGAAAGAGACCCAGTACTTC.

J is TRBJ2-1 and V is TRBV18, with 7 bases fitting TRBD2. Germline CDR1 and CDR2: KGHSH and LQKENI. The CDR3 consists of 13 residues. The V segment lost 3 bases and the J segment 8 bases; nucleotides outside the gene matches: 4. DNA of the CDR3: TGTGCCAGCTCACCCCTAGCGGCCTATGAGCAGTTCTTC. It specifies CASSPLAAYEQFF.

This chain links TRBV6-5 with TRBJ2-1; no definite D call. The CDR3 has 15 residues. The germline V gene has CDR1 MNHEY and CDR2 SVGAGI. Trimming pared 3 bases from V and 1 base from J, leaving 10 bases between. The CDR3 is CASSYRGLSYNEQFF. CDR3 in DNA: TGTGCCAGCAGTTATAGAGGCTTATCCTACAATGAGCAGTTCTTC.

This sequence joins TRBV6-5 and TRBJ2-4; D is perhaps TRBD1 (6 bases). CDR1 and CDR2 from the germline V gene are MNHEY and SVGAGI. The CDR3 consists of 13 residues. V lost 6 bases, J lost 5 bases, and 11 bases lay in between. The CDR3 nucleotides read TGTGCCAGCAGAGATCAGGGGCAAAACATTCAGTACTTC. Its translation is CASRDQGQNIQYF.